The 16 T cell receptor beta chains given below trace back to one sample, sequenced in a study of T-cell memory formation after mild COVID-19. TCRdb re-called the 5' RACE reads with MiXCR, one entry per CDR3 protein. The sample has hundreds of thousands of distinct CDR3 sequences; roughly 25% are singletons. Input material: PBMCs or a T cell subset sorted from them (not recorded which). The receptors originated from an adult woman who had mild COVID-19 (a few samples of this study predate the infection). Cell type and time point are not known.

This clonotype was seen only a few times. The chain has TRBV20-1 and TRBJ2-2; 9 bases are shared with TRBD1. The CDR3 is 14 residues long. Germline CDR1 DFQATT, CDR2 SNEGSKA (reference sequence). V trimming: 3 bases; J trimming: 6 bases; junction bases outside the gene matches: 5. The CDR3 loop reads CSASRDRVAGELFF. CDR3 coding DNA: TGCAGTGCTAGCCGGGACAGGGTAGCCGGGGAGCTGTTTTTT.

This clonotype was counted a few times. V and J are TRBV12-3 or TRBV12-4 and TRBJ1-3; D perhaps matches TRBD1 (5 bases). V shed 7 bases and J shed 2 bases, with 15 bases lying between them. The CDR3 covers 15 residues. The CDR3 protein is CASTHDSSTGNTIYF. The CDR3 region has the DNA TGTGCCAGCACTCACGACAGCTCGACTGGAAACACCATATATTTT.

The J gene is TRBJ2-5, the V gene TRBV7-6; possibly TRBD2 for D (6 bases). CDR1 and CDR2 (germline): SGHVS, FNYEAQ. V gave up 8 bases and J gave up 2 bases, with 18 bases separating them. The CDR3 runs to 15 residues. The CDR3 is CASANAGMGQETQYF. DNA of the CDR3: TGTGCCAGCGCCAACGCGGGGATGGGACAAGAGACCCAGTACTTC.

This clonotype was detected only a few times. The chain employs TRBV4-1 and TRBJ2-3; TRBD2 agrees at 11 bases. The V and J ends lost 0 bases and 6 bases, in that order; junction bases with no gene match: 8. Per the germline V gene, CDR1 is MGHRA and CDR2 is YSYEKL. The CDR3 covers 17 residues. The CDR3 loop reads CASSQDQGSGGADTQYF. The DNA for the CDR3 is TGCGCCAGCAGCCAAGATCAAGGTAGCGGGGGGGCGGATACGCAGTATTTT.

This chain joins TRBV24-1 and TRBJ2-1; TRBD2 aligns across 10 bases. Germline assignment: CDR1 KGHDR and CDR2 SFDVKD. The length of the CDR3 is 13 residues. J gave up 6 bases and V 9 bases, and 4 bases lay outside the gene matches. The CDR3 nucleotides are TGTGCCACCGAACTAGCGGGAACCAATGAGCAGTTCTTC. This translates into CATELAGTNEQFF.

The V gene is TRBV12-3 or TRBV12-4, the J gene TRBJ2-1; 11 bases are shared with TRBD2. The CDR3 spans 15 residues. Trimming cost V 5 bases and J 16 bases; bases outside gene matches: 16. CDR3 in DNA: TGTGCCAGCAGTCCGAGATATAGCGGGAGGGTTGTAGCTTTCTTC. As protein: CASSPRYSGRVVAFF.

There are a few counts of this clonotype. The chain combines TRBV20-1 with TRBJ2-2; D remains unclear. The CDR3 totals 14 residues. From germline, CDR1 is DFQATT and CDR2 SNEGSKA (reference sequence). V lost 0 bases to trimming and J lost 6 bases, with 11 bases between them. The CDR3 DNA reads TGCAGTGCTAGAGATCTTGACTCCCCCGGGGAGCTGTTTTTT. Protein sequence: CSARDLDSPGELFF.

This clonotype was observed a single time. V and J are TRBV27 and TRBJ1-5, with 9 bases lining up with TRBD1. This CDR3 region has 15 residues. Germline CDR1 is MNHEY and CDR2 is SMNVEV (reference sequence). V lost 6 bases, J lost 5 bases, and 8 bases stayed unmatched. For the CDR3, the DNA is TGTGCCAGCAGGAACAGGGGGCCGGTGTATCAGCCCCAGCATTTT. It yields the protein CASRNRGPVYQPQHF.

This clonotype occurred a few times. V gene TRBV10-2 combines with J gene TRBJ2-3; a possible D gene is TRBD2 (5 bases). CDR3 size: 15 residues. CDR1 is WSHSY and CDR2 is SAAADI in the germline V gene. The V end lost 4 bases, the J end lost 1 base, and 12 bases lay between the germline ends. The DNA of the CDR3 is TGCGCCAGCAGTGCTCGATCCGGGGGCACAGATACGCAGTATTTT. Translated: CASSARSGGTDTQYF.

V usage is TRBV5-1 and J usage is TRBJ2-3; unclear D gene. Trimming cost V 1 base and J 6 bases, with 12 bases left between them. CDR3 size: 14 residues. Germline lookup yields CDR1 SGHRS and CDR2 YFSETQ. The CDR3 sequence: CASSLTSAVDTQYF. The CDR3 DNA is TGCGCCAGCAGCTTGACCTCCGCGGTGGATACGCAGTATTTT.

This clonotype was seen a few times. This chain's CDR3 is CASSQGPSQGSYEQYF. DNA of the CDR3: TGCGCCAGCAGCCAAGGCCCCTCTCAGGGGTCCTACGAGCAGTACTTC. The V and J genes are TRBV4-3 and TRBJ2-7; TRBD1 is a possible D gene (6 bases). The V gene lost 1 base and the J gene lost 1 base, with 14 bases spanning the gap. CDR1 is LGHNA, CDR2 YSLEER, per germline. This CDR3 has 16 residues.

This clonotype appeared a few times. The chain links TRBV3-1 to TRBJ2-7; D might be TRBD1 (6 bases). CDR3 length: 15 amino acids. Germline V lookup: CDR1 LGHDT, CDR2 YNNKEL (reference sequence). V was clipped by 0 bases and J by 1 base, with 10 bases between them. CDR3 region: CASSQEGAWSYEQYF. The CDR3 DNA reads TGTGCCAGCAGCCAAGAGGGGGCCTGGTCCTACGAGCAGTACTTC.

This clonotype was found a few times. The chain combines TRBV7-2 with TRBJ2-2; 7 bases map to TRBD2. The CDR3 totals 15 residues. Germline lookup yields CDR1 SGHTA and CDR2 FQGNSA. Unmatched junction bases numbered 7, after V lost 3 bases and J lost 6 bases. The CDR3 loop is CASSFRRESSGELFF. The CDR3 bases are TGTGCCAGCAGCTTCCGGCGGGAGTCATCCGGGGAGCTGTTTTTT.

There are a few counts of this clonotype. This chain connects TRBV24-1 to TRBJ2-2, with D unclear. The V end was cut by 9 bases, the J end by 6 bases, with 16 bases between. Germline V gene sequence: CDR1 KGHDR, CDR2 SFDVKD. The CDR3 contains 14 residues. CDR3 amino acids: CATSPGAPAGELFF. CDR3 nucleotide sequence: TGTGCCACCTCTCCGGGCGCCCCCGCCGGGGAGCTGTTTTTT.

This rearrangement joins TRBV5-5 to TRBJ1-2; no reliable D call. The CDR3 contains 17 residues. Germline V gene data show CDR1 as SGHKS and CDR2 as YYEKEE (reference sequence). Trimming removed 0 bases from V and 3 bases from J, with 18 bases in between. CDR3 nucleotide sequence: TGTGCCAGCAGCTTGGCCCCCGTGGGCCCGGATGACTATGGCTACACCTTC. This gives the protein CASSLAPVGPDDYGYTF.

This clonotype turned up a few times. The chain links TRBV3-1 to TRBJ1-5; D remains unclear. Trimming took off 5 bases at V and 1 base at J, with 9 bases between the two ends. Germline assignment: CDR1 LGHDT and CDR2 YNNKEL (reference sequence). CDR3 length: 14 residues. The CDR3 DNA follows: TGTGCCAGCAGCGGAGCTGGCAGCAATCAGCCCCAGCATTTT. Translated: CASSGAGSNQPQHF.